This T cell receptor beta chain was found in a study of CD8+ T cells in alopecia areata. Of note for this clone: No antigen is known for it.

Sequencing used cDNA as its template, made by extracting RNA and reverse transcribing it. The repertoire was sequenced with immunoSEQ multiplex PCR; TCRdb's copy has only in-frame clones and lacks some. The sample includes roughly 250,000 clones, approximately 61% seen only once; the top ten take roughly 1.2%. Whole-study results and caveats: Relative to normal scalp, lesional scalp, especially alopecia totalis/universalis, showed higher clonality.

The trim removed 2 bases at V and 1 base at J, leaving 4 bases unmatched. Germline CDR1 is SGHRS and CDR2 is YFSETQ. This CDR3 region has 15 residues. V is TRBV5-1 and J is TRBJ1-2, with TRBD1 matching over 8 bases. The receptor's source is a human donor with alopecia areata. Sequences were derived from CD4+ T cells sorted from blood, sampled at week 0. Here the CDR3 reads CASSFRDRYNYGYTF. The CDR3 DNA is TGCGCCAGCAGCTTCCGGGACAGGTATAACTATGGCTACACCTTC.